This T cell receptor (beta chain) is from a study of T cell repertoires in cytomegalovirus infection. In the study overall: Shared public TCR beta signatures pointed to both CMV infection and a matching HLA type.

TCRdb independently ran MiXCR on the reads; one entry per CDR3 protein. The data show approximately 250,000 distinct CDR3 sequences, under 8.5% seen once. In its sample, this clonotype was seen many times. This CDR3 region has 13 residues. Germline V gene lookup returns CDR1 MNHEY and CDR2 SVGAGI. With 2 bases clipped from V and 7 bases from J, the junction kept 0 bases outside the gene matches. The sequenced sample was PBMCs. V and J are TRBV6-5 and TRBJ1-2; 11 bases fit TRBD1. The source is a human donor in good health (CMV status not recorded). Some clones in this sample may be carry-over from other donors' samples. The CDR3 DNA sequence: TGTGCCAGCAGTTACGGACAGGGGGCTGGCTACACCTTC. Translation: CASSYGQGAGYTF.